This entry features one TCR beta chain sequence. Its cognate antigen is unknown. The data were obtained in a study of T cells after yellow fever vaccination. Study-level information: In the case of low-cell-number fractions, SMART-Seq v4 Ultra Low Input was used for preparation.

The study made its TCR cDNA through 5'RACE template switching. That step introduced a universal primer site along with UMIs. TCRdb re-analysed the 5' RACE reads in MiXCR, keeping a single row per CDR3 protein. Found here are 150,000 or so distinct CDR3 sequences, 5.5% to 7.5% of them singletons; the top ten hold under 3%. General observations from the study: Any FACS-sorted repertoire could hold abundant clonotypes that contaminate it from the bulk population. The booster response re-showed most primary clones: about 96% CD4, over 80% CD8.

Trimming stripped 8 bases from V and 2 bases from J, with 15 bases between. The CDR3 is made up of 14 amino acids. CDR1 is MNHNS and CDR2 is SASEGT in the germline V gene. The starting material was CD4+ T cells sorted from PBMCs, obtained about 5 days after the first yellow fever vaccination. This clonotype originated in a man younger than 35 who received the YFV17D yellow fever vaccine. The chain combines TRBV6-1 with TRBJ2-5, with D perhaps TRBD1 (6 bases). For the CDR3, the DNA is TGTGCCAGCTCGTCAGGGGATCGGCAAGAGACCCAGTACTTC. As protein: CASSSGDRQETQYF.